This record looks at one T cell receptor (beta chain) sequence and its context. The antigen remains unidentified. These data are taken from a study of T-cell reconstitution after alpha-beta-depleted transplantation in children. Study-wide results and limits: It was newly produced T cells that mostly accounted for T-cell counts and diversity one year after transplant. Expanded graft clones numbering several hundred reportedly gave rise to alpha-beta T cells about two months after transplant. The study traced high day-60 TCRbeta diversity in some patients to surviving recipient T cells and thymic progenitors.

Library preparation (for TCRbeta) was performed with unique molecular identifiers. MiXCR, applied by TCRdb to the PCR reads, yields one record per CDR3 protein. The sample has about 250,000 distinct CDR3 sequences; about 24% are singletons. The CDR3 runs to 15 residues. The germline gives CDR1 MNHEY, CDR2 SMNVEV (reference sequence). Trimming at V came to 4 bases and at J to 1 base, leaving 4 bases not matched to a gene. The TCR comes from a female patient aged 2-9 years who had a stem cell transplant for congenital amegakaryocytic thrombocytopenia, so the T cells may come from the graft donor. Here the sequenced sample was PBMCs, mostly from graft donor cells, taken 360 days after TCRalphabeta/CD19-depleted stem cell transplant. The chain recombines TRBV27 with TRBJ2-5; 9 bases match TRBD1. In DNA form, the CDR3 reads TGTGCCAGCAGTTCGTACAGGGGGCCCCAAGAGACCCAGTACTTC. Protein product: CASSSYRGPQETQYF.